Listed below are T cell receptor beta chains from one sample, sequenced in a study of CD8 T cells in ankylosing spondylitis. TCRdb recomputed calls from the 5' RACE reads with MiXCR, one row per CDR3 protein. The table has roughly 230,000 distinct CDR3 sequences, about 20% seen once. The sequenced sample consisted of blood, either unsorted or a sorted T cell fraction (not recorded which). These receptors originate from a male donor with ankylosing spondylitis or in good health (not recorded which). Both conserved end residues are part of each CDR3. The D gene is left open where the match is weak. Expanded clones are given a class, and other clones once, few, many or no size at all.

CDR3 protein,CDR3 DNA,V gene,CDR3 length,clone size,D gene,J gene
CASSTADYNEQFF,TGTGCCAGCAGTACGGCGGACTACAATGAGCAGTTCTTC,TRBV7-3,13,.,.,TRBJ2-1
CASSFSDTPYNEQFF,TGTGCCAGCAGCTTCTCGGACACCCCCTACAATGAGCAGTTCTTC,TRBV5-6,15,.,.,TRBJ2-1
CASSQYLANSYEQYF,TGTGCCAGCAGCCAATATTTGGCCAACTCCTACGAGCAGTACTTC,TRBV4-2,15,.,.,TRBJ2-7
CASSIGVSGSDTQYF,TGTGCCAGTAGTATAGGTGTTAGCGGGAGCGATACGCAGTATTTT,TRBV19,15,few,TRBD2,TRBJ2-3
CASSLDGLWEQYF,TGTGCCAGCAGCTTGGACGGGCTTTGGGAGCAGTACTTC,TRBV7-9,13,.,.,TRBJ2-7
CASSFPGLALGVNEQFF,TGTGCCAGCAGCTTCCCGGGACTAGCCCTGGGGGTCAATGAGCAGTTCTTC,TRBV13,17,many,TRBD2,TRBJ2-1
CAIKRGQYF,TGTGCCATCAAACGGGGGCAGTACTTC,TRBV5-7,9,.,.,TRBJ2-7
CASSSLAGRGEQFF,TGTGCCAGCAGCTCGCTAGCGGGTAGGGGTGAGCAGTTCTTC,TRBV7-6,14,few,TRBD2,TRBJ2-1
CASDTPQGGTEAFF,TGTGCCAGCGATACCCCACAGGGAGGGACTGAAGCTTTCTTT,TRBV12-3/TRBV12-4,14,few,.,TRBJ1-1
CATRKIEAGTYEQYF,TGTGCCACCCGTAAAATAGAAGCGGGAACCTACGAGCAGTACTTC,TRBV15,15,.,TRBD2,TRBJ2-7
CSVVLPSTDTQYF,TGCAGCGTTGTCTTGCCGAGCACAGATACGCAGTATTTT,TRBV29-1,13,few,.,TRBJ2-3
CASSLPGRSYEQYF,TGCGCCAGCAGCTTGCCAGGGAGAAGCTACGAGCAGTACTTC,TRBV5-1,14,few,.,TRBJ2-7
CASSQDWTRAETQYF,TGCGCCAGCAGCCAAGATTGGACTAGGGCAGAGACCCAGTACTTC,TRBV4-3,15,few,TRBD2,TRBJ2-5
CASSYGTGDYEQYF,TGCGCCAGCAGCTATGGGACAGGGGACTACGAGCAGTACTTC,TRBV5-1,14,few,TRBD1,TRBJ2-7
CASSFLGLAVYEQYF,TGTGCCAGCAGTTTTCTAGGCCTAGCGGTTTACGAGCAGTACTTC,TRBV12-3/TRBV12-4,15,.,TRBD2,TRBJ2-7
CASGRGRNTEAFF,TGTGCCAGCGGGCGGGGCAGGAACACTGAAGCTTTCTTT,TRBV6-1,13,few,.,TRBJ1-1
CSVEGITDTQYF,TGCAGCGTTGAGGGTATTACAGATACGCAGTATTTT,TRBV29-1,12,many,.,TRBJ2-3
CASSSDDGNEQFF,TGCGCCAGCAGCTCGGACGACGGCAATGAGCAGTTCTTC,TRBV5-1,13,.,.,TRBJ2-1
CASSVGVLAGGDEQFF,TGTGCCAGCAGCGTAGGTGTACTAGCGGGCGGGGATGAGCAGTTCTTC,TRBV9,16,few,TRBD2,TRBJ2-1
CATEFYGYTF,TGTGCCACCGAGTTTTACGGCTACACCTTC,TRBV25-1,10,few,.,TRBJ1-2
CASSEGLGVGNEQFF,TGCGCCAGCAGCGAGGGACTGGGGGTGGGGAATGAGCAGTTCTTC,TRBV10-2,15,few,.,TRBJ2-1
CASSSGTGLTTDTQYF,TGTGCCAGCAGCTCCGGGACAGGCCTTACCACAGATACGCAGTATTTT,TRBV11-2,16,few,TRBD1,TRBJ2-3
CASTEGYNEQFF,TGTGCCAGCACCGAGGGGTACAATGAGCAGTTCTTC,TRBV12-3/TRBV12-4,12,few,.,TRBJ2-1
CASIYRGDGTDTQYF,TGTGCCAGCATCTACCGGGGGGATGGCACAGATACGCAGTATTTT,TRBV5-5,15,.,TRBD2,TRBJ2-3
CASNPKGPRAGANVLTF,TGTGCCAGCAACCCGAAGGGGCCTAGGGCCGGGGCCAACGTCCTGACTTTC,TRBV7-9,17,.,.,TRBJ2-6
CASSHSLAGVHNEQFF,TGCGCCAGCAGCCACTCTCTAGCGGGAGTTCACAATGAGCAGTTCTTC,TRBV4-1,16,.,TRBD2,TRBJ2-1
CASSHGARLVDGNEQFF,TGTGCCAGCAGCCATGGGGCTCGACTGGTCGATGGCAATGAGCAGTTCTTC,TRBV6-2/TRBV6-3,17,.,.,TRBJ2-1
CASSVEPQTQETQYF,TGTGCCAGCAGCGTAGAGCCACAAACCCAAGAGACCCAGTACTTC,TRBV9,15,few,.,TRBJ2-5
CASSEARIWGAFF,TGTGCCAGCAGTGAAGCGCGGATCTGGGGAGCTTTCTTT,TRBV2,13,many,.,TRBJ1-1
CASSHPDTGGEQYF,TGTGCCAGCAGCCATCCAGACACCGGAGGCGAGCAGTACTTC,TRBV3-1,14,.,.,TRBJ2-7
CASSFEGGRYEQYF,TGCGCCAGCAGCTTCGAGGGCGGTAGGTACGAGCAGTACTTC,TRBV5-1,14,few,.,TRBJ2-7
CASTQGAWDQETQYF,TGTGCCAGCACTCAGGGGGCATGGGACCAAGAGACCCAGTACTTC,TRBV6-1,15,many,TRBD1,TRBJ2-5
CASSVDRLGQYNEQFF,TGTGCCAGCAGCGTAGATCGTCTGGGACAGTACAATGAGCAGTTCTTC,TRBV9,16,few,TRBD1,TRBJ2-1
CGVEGLASAETQYF,TGCGGCGTTGAGGGCCTAGCGAGTGCAGAGACCCAGTACTTC,TRBV29-1,14,.,.,TRBJ2-5
CASSFGQGAADTQYF,TGTGCCAGCAGCTTCGGACAGGGGGCTGCAGATACGCAGTATTTT,TRBV7-3,15,few,TRBD1,TRBJ2-3
CATLDDPYEQYF,TGTGCCACCCTAGACGATCCCTACGAGCAGTACTTC,TRBV10-3,12,many,.,TRBJ2-7
CASSQGAQYNEQFF,TGTGCCAGCAGCCAAGGAGCGCAGTACAATGAGCAGTTCTTC,TRBV4-2,14,.,.,TRBJ2-1
CASSQAILGYEQYF,TGCGCCAGCAGCCAAGCTATATTGGGTTACGAGCAGTACTTC,TRBV4-1,14,.,.,TRBJ2-7
CSVEDLGVGDTQYF,TGCAGCGTTGAAGATCTCGGAGTCGGAGATACGCAGTATTTT,TRBV29-1,14,many,.,TRBJ2-3
CASRGAAGELFF,TGTGCCAGCAGGGGAGCGGCCGGGGAGCTGTTTTTT,TRBV11-1,12,few,.,TRBJ2-2
CSARGTSGRGGTDTQYF,TGCAGTGCTAGAGGGACTAGCGGGAGGGGGGGCACAGATACGCAGTATTTT,TRBV20-1,17,.,TRBD2,TRBJ2-3
CSASTASGGYTDTQYF,TGCAGTGCTAGTACGGCTAGCGGGGGCTACACAGATACGCAGTATTTT,TRBV20-1,16,few,TRBD2,TRBJ2-3
CASSYLAGTPDTQYF,TGTGCCAGCAGTTACCTAGCGGGAACCCCAGATACGCAGTATTTT,TRBV6-5,15,few,TRBD2,TRBJ2-3
CASSEVTGTHYGYTF,TGTGCCAGCAGCGAAGTAACCGGGACTCACTATGGCTACACCTTC,TRBV13,15,few,.,TRBJ1-2
CASSLGGGSTEAFF,TGTGCCAGCAGTTTAGGGGGCGGGAGCACTGAAGCTTTCTTT,TRBV27,14,few,.,TRBJ1-1
CALQREGRPEQYF,TGTGCCCTCCAGCGGGAGGGCCGGCCCGAGCAGTACTTC,TRBV10-3,13,few,TRBD2,TRBJ2-7
CASSSPGTSGVYEQFF,TGTGCCAGCAGCTCGCCCGGGACTAGCGGGGTCTATGAGCAGTTCTTC,TRBV13,16,.,TRBD2,TRBJ2-1
CASSLRGREETQYF,TGTGCCAGCAGTTTACGAGGCAGGGAAGAGACCCAGTACTTC,TRBV12-3/TRBV12-4,14,many,.,TRBJ2-5
CASSFSGGSRNEQFF,TGTGCCAGCAGTTTTTCGGGCGGGAGTAGGAATGAGCAGTTCTTC,TRBV12-3/TRBV12-4,15,few,TRBD2,TRBJ2-1
CASSQEGTGTDTQYF,TGCGCCAGCAGCCAAGAGGGAACAGGGACAGATACGCAGTATTTT,TRBV4-3,15,many,.,TRBJ2-3
CSASVVDRGETASYNEQFF,TGCAGCGCATCCGTTGTGGACAGGGGGGAAACAGCTTCCTACAATGAGCAGTTCTTC,TRBV29-1,19,few,TRBD1,TRBJ2-1
CASSPPGRQFF,TGTGCCAGCAGTCCCCCGGGACGCCAGTTCTTC,TRBV12-3/TRBV12-4,11,.,.,TRBJ2-1
CASSYGATYGYTF,TGTGCCAGCAGTTACGGAGCAACCTATGGCTACACCTTC,TRBV6-5,13,.,.,TRBJ1-2
CSARPGLAGTGSYNEQFF,TGCAGTGCTAGGCCGGGACTAGCGGGAACGGGGTCCTACAATGAGCAGTTCTTC,TRBV20-1,18,few,TRBD2,TRBJ2-1
CASSQEGLAGNEQFF,TGTGCCAGCAGCCAAGAAGGGCTAGCGGGAAATGAGCAGTTCTTC,TRBV3-1,15,many,TRBD2,TRBJ2-1
CASSKDMNTEAFF,TGTGCCAGCAGCAAGGACATGAACACTGAAGCTTTCTTT,TRBV6-1,13,few,.,TRBJ1-1
CASTGTDEQYF,TGTGCCAGCACGGGGACAGACGAGCAGTACTTC,TRBV6-5,11,many,TRBD1,TRBJ2-7
CSARDGTSASTDTQYF,TGCAGTGCTAGAGACGGGACTTCTGCTAGCACAGATACGCAGTATTTT,TRBV20-1,16,once,.,TRBJ2-3
CSVNLNWGAEAFF,TGCAGCGTTAATCTAAACTGGGGCGCTGAAGCTTTCTTT,TRBV29-1,13,.,.,TRBJ1-1